One sample yielded the 31 T cell receptor beta chains listed below, sequenced in a study of T-cell reconstitution after alpha-beta-depleted transplantation in children. Preparation of the TCRbeta library used unique molecular identifiers. One entry per CDR3 protein, called by TCRdb with MiXCR from the PCR reads. The sample includes 130,000 to 150,000 distinct CDR3 sequences, 7.5% to 9% of them seen just once. The source was PBMCs, mostly from graft donor cells, collected 180 days after TCRalphabeta/CD19-depleted stem cell transplant. The receptors shown here come from a female patient aged 2 to 10 who had a stem cell transplant for congenital amegakaryocytic thrombocytopenia, so the T cells may come from the graft donor.

At least ten counts were recorded for this clonotype. V usage is TRBV20-1 and J usage is TRBJ1-2; D is possibly TRBD1 (6 bases). CDR1 and CDR2 (germline): DFQATT, SNEGSKA (reference sequence). Trimming left V 7 bases short and J 4 bases short, with 25 bases between. The CDR3 has 16 residues. The CDR3 protein is CSVHLLTGRSSYGYTF. CDR3 sequence (DNA): TGCAGTGTCCATCTATTGACAGGCCGGTCAAGCTATGGCTACACCTTC.

This chain uses TRBV28 with TRBJ2-1, with a tentative D call TRBD2 (7 bases). V was pared by 6 bases and J by 7 bases, with 19 bases between. Germline CDR1 reads MDHEN; CDR2 reads SYDVKM. The CDR3 is 15 residues long. CDR3 region: CASRYGGPLLNEQFF. CDR3 bases: TGTGCCAGCAGGTACGGGGGGCCTCTCCTAAATGAGCAGTTCTTC.

This rearrangement joins TRBV2 to TRBJ2-1, with 11 bases fitting TRBD2. This CDR3 has 15 residues. V lost 6 bases, J lost 9 bases, and 10 bases stayed unmatched. The V gene's germline CDR1 is SNHLY and CDR2 FYNNEI. CDR3: CASSQTSGRRGEQFF. Here the CDR3 DNA reads TGTGCCAGCAGCCAAACTAGCGGGAGAAGAGGTGAGCAGTTCTTC. Based on the CDR3 plus reference TRBV2 and TRBJ2-1, the full variable domain is EPEVTQTPSHQVTQMGQEVILRCVPISNHLYFYWYRQILGQKVEFLVSFYNNEISEKSEIFDDQFSVERPDGSNFTLKIRSTKLEDSAMYFCASSQTSGRRGEQFFGPGTRLTVL.

The table lists this clonotype with many counts. This sequence joins TRBV2 and TRBJ1-2; D remains ambiguous. CDR1 and CDR2 (germline): SNHLY, FYNNEI. This CDR3 is built from 13 residues. V lost 8 bases and J 4 bases, leaving 14 bases between the germline ends. In nucleotides, the CDR3 is TGTGCCAGCGACACCGGGATTCTCTATGGCTACACCTTC. Translated: CASDTGILYGYTF.

This clonotype was observed at least ten times. CDR3 in DNA: TGCAGTGCTAGATCCCCAAGCGGGGGGCCTAGGCCAGATACGCAGTATTTT. It is translated as CSARSPSGGPRPDTQYF. J is TRBJ2-3 and V is TRBV20-1, with TRBD2 matching 9 bases. Germline values: CDR1 DFQATT, CDR2 SNEGSKA (reference sequence). The CDR3 extends over 17 amino acids. The junction had 13 bases not matched to a gene; V was cut back by 2 bases and J by 4 bases.

The rearrangement uses TRBV7-2 and TRBJ2-1; D is perhaps TRBD2 (5 bases). Between the trimmed V and J ends, which lost 1 base and 6 bases, there was a span of 10 bases. This CDR3 is built from 14 residues. In germline, CDR1 is SGHTA, CDR2 FQGNSA. The CDR3: CASSLVASSNEQFF. Here the CDR3 DNA reads TGTGCCAGCAGCTTAGTGGCTAGCTCCAATGAGCAGTTCTTC.

This clonotype has a count of ten or more. The chain uses TRBV18 and TRBJ2-7; 8 nucleotides align to TRBD1. The trim removed 3 bases at V and 6 bases at J, leaving 7 bases unmatched. This CDR3 comprises 14 residues. The germline V gene has CDR1 KGHSH and CDR2 LQKENI. Here the CDR3 reads CASSPWTGSGEQYF. In nucleotides, the CDR3 is TGTGCCAGCTCACCCTGGACAGGGTCTGGCGAGCAGTACTTC.

This clonotype appeared many times. This rearrangement joins TRBV28 to TRBJ2-7; D gene ambiguous. Germline CDR1 and CDR2: MDHEN and SYDVKM. This CDR3 has 12 residues. V was trimmed by 2 bases and J by 3 bases, leaving 5 bases between them. The CDR3 region is CASSLINYEQYF. The CDR3 region has the DNA TGTGCCAGCAGTTTAATCAACTACGAGCAGTACTTC.

V and J are TRBV7-3 and TRBJ2-1; 7 bases agree with TRBD2. This CDR3 spans 17 amino acids. Unmatched junction bases numbered 14, after V lost 3 bases and J lost 6 bases. The germline V gene has CDR1 SGHTA and CDR2 FQGTGA. CDR3 nucleotide sequence: TGTGCCAGCAGCTTTTTTGGGGGAGGGCCGGTCTCCAATGAGCAGTTCTTC. Translation: CASSFFGGGPVSNEQFF.

This clonotype was counted many times. CDR3 protein: CSVVKLEGLAGAITYEQYF. For the CDR3, the DNA is TGCAGCGTTGTCAAATTGGAGGGACTAGCGGGCGCGATAACATACGAGCAGTACTTC. The chain has TRBV29-1 and TRBJ2-7; 12 bases agree with TRBD2. V lost 4 bases, J lost 4 bases, and 20 bases stayed unmatched. Per the germline V gene, CDR1 is SQVTM and CDR2 is ANQGSEA. CDR3 size: 19 residues.

This clonotype appeared a few times. This sequence joins TRBV20-1 and TRBJ2-7; TRBD2 is a possible D gene (6 bases). V dropped 3 bases and J dropped 0 bases, with 9 bases sitting between them. This CDR3 contains 13 residues. From germline, CDR1 is DFQATT and CDR2 SNEGSKA (reference sequence). The chain's CDR3 is CSARGLSSYEQYF. For the CDR3, the DNA is TGCAGTGCTAGGGGACTTTCCTCCTACGAGCAGTACTTC.

This clonotype was found many times. J is TRBJ1-2 and V is TRBV29-1; D might be TRBD1 (5 bases). V was cut by 4 bases and J by 0 bases, with 12 bases left in between. Germline CDR1 reads SQVTM; CDR2 reads ANQGSEA. The CDR3 is 14 residues long. CDR3 in DNA: TGCAGCGTTGCCCCGACAGCGTCTAACTATGGCTACACCTTC. It is translated as CSVAPTASNYGYTF.

The chain uses TRBV12-3 or TRBV12-4 and TRBJ2-1, with TRBD2 identical over 14 bases. Trimming took 4 bases from V and 9 from J; bases not matched to a gene: 11. This CDR3 comprises 17 residues. In DNA, the CDR3 is TGTGCCAGCAGTTACGAGACTAGCGGGAGGGCAAATGGTGAGCAGTTCTTC. Translation: CASSYETSGRANGEQFF.

This clonotype was counted only a few times. The J gene is TRBJ2-5, the V gene TRBV24-1; a weak D match, TRBD1 (6 bases). V gave up 3 bases and J gave up 4 bases, with 17 bases separating them. Germline CDR1 and CDR2: KGHDR and SFDVKD. The CDR3 is made up of 16 amino acids. The CDR3 loop reads CATSDPPGQTVETQYF. CDR3 in DNA: TGTGCCACCAGTGATCCGCCGGGACAAACTGTAGAGACCCAGTACTTC.

This clonotype was counted many times. CDR3 DNA: TGTGCCAGCAGCACCAGGGGTTCTGGGGCCAACGTCCTGACTTTC. Its translation is CASSTRGSGANVLTF. This chain joins TRBV5-6 and TRBJ2-6; tentatively, D is TRBD1 (6 bases). Germline CDR1 and CDR2: SGHDT and YYEEEE. CDR3 length: 15 amino acids. V was clipped by 4 bases and J by 1 base, with 9 bases between them. The variable domain in full, completed from reference TRBV5-6 and TRBJ2-6, reads DAGVTQSPTHLIKTRGQQVTLRCSPKSGHDTVSWYQQALGQGPQFIFQYYEEEERQRGNFPDRFSGHQFPNYSSELNVNALLLGDSALYLCASSTRGSGANVLTFGAGSRLTVL.

This clonotype was detected ten times or more. V gene TRBV7-2 combines with J gene TRBJ1-2; no firm D call. V lost 5 bases, J lost 2 bases, and 12 bases lay in between. Germline assignment: CDR1 SGHTA and CDR2 FQGNSA. CDR3 length: 14 amino acids. CDR3 sequence reads: CASSPLLANYGYTF. In DNA, the CDR3 is TGTGCCAGCAGCCCCTTGTTGGCCAACTATGGCTACACCTTC.

This clonotype was seen repeatedly, ten times or more. The CDR3 nucleotides are TGTGCCAGCAGTAGCGGGAGAAGGGAGACCCAGTACTTC. This translates into CASSSGRRETQYF. V gene TRBV6-1 combines with J gene TRBJ2-5; TRBD2 agrees at 8 bases. V was pared by 5 bases and J by 5 bases, with 4 bases of the junction left unmatched. The CDR3 extends over 13 amino acids. Germline CDR1 MNHNS, CDR2 SASEGT.

This clonotype was seen at least ten times. The chain links TRBV6-1 to TRBJ1-1, with D unclear. The CDR3 totals 13 residues. Trimming took 8 bases from V and 1 from J, leaving 11 bases between them. The germline gives CDR1 MNHNS, CDR2 SASEGT. The CDR3 protein is CASFDNANTEAFF. In DNA form, the CDR3 reads TGTGCCAGCTTCGACAACGCGAACACTGAAGCTTTCTTT.

Only a few counts were recorded for this clonotype. The chain combines TRBV5-1 with TRBJ2-1; 7 nucleotides align to TRBD2. This CDR3 spans 15 amino acids. Germline trimming cut 0 bases from V and 5 bases from J; bases unmatched to any gene: 5. Germline CDR1 reads SGHRS; CDR2 reads YFSETQ. The CDR3 here is CASSLVASGNNEQFF. CDR3 in DNA: TGCGCCAGCAGCTTGGTGGCTAGCGGAAACAATGAGCAGTTCTTC.

This clonotype was seen many times. The chain uses TRBV6-5 and TRBJ1-6; no firm D call. Germline lookup yields CDR1 MNHEY and CDR2 SVGAGI. Trimming shortened V by 2 bases and J by 6 bases, and 8 bases separated the two germline ends. The CDR3 consists of 14 residues. The CDR3 DNA reads TGTGCCAGCAGTTACCTCCGGTCTAATTCACCCCTCCACTTT. Its translation: CASSYLRSNSPLHF.

The chain employs TRBV5-1 and TRBJ2-5, with D hard to call. The V end lost 6 bases, the J end lost 0 bases, and 12 bases lay between the germline ends. The CDR3 runs to 14 residues. CDR1 is SGHRS, CDR2 YFSETQ, per germline. Here the CDR3 DNA reads TGCGCCAGCACCGTTGGGCGGTACCAAGAGACCCAGTACTTC. As protein: CASTVGRYQETQYF.

In regard to this clonotype: This may come from a read error, since a much larger clone is one base off. This chain links TRBV29-1 with TRBJ1-1, with D perhaps matching TRBD1 (5 bases). The germline V gene has CDR1 SQVTM and CDR2 ANQGSEA. V was cut by 4 bases and J by 1 base, with 13 bases left in between. The CDR3 runs to 14 residues. CDR3: CSVAGAGTNTEAFF. DNA of the CDR3: TGCAGCGTTGCCGGGGCAGGGACGAACACTGAAGCTTTCTTT.

At least ten counts were recorded for this clonotype. This chain connects TRBV10-3 to TRBJ2-3; 7 bases are shared with TRBD2. Looked up from germline, CDR1 is ENHRY and CDR2 is SYGVKD. V lost 6 bases and J lost 2; bases outside the gene matches: 5. The CDR3 length is 14 residues. The CDR3 sequence is CAISRDYNTDTQYF. In nucleotides, the CDR3 is TGTGCCATCAGCCGGGACTACAACACAGATACGCAGTATTTT.

This clonotype was seen ten or more times. The V gene is TRBV12-3 or TRBV12-4, the J gene TRBJ2-7; possible D gene TRBD2, 5 bases. With 3 bases removed from V and 3 bases from J, the gap between germline ends came to 9 bases. CDR3 length equals 13 residues. CDR3 region: CASSLPGNYEQYF. The CDR3 nucleotides are TGTGCCAGCAGTTTGCCGGGAAACTACGAGCAGTACTTC.

On this clonotype itself: This sequence may be a read error, since a much larger clone differs from it by one base. This chain connects TRBV20-1 to TRBJ2-7; D uncertain. Germline loops: CDR1 DFQATT, CDR2 SNEGSKA (reference sequence). The CDR3 totals 12 residues. With 6 bases removed from V and 0 bases from J, the gap between germline ends came to 9 bases. The CDR3 protein is CSASQDSYEQYF. The CDR3, as DNA: TGCAGTGCAAGCCAGGACTCCTACGAGCAGTACTTC.

The rearrangement joins TRBV4-2 to TRBJ2-3, with TRBD2 matching over 9 bases. J was trimmed by 1 base and V by 1 base; bases with no gene match: 12. The germline gives CDR1 LGHNA, CDR2 YNFKEQ. The CDR3 consists of 19 residues. CDR3 sequence reads: CASSQVSGGPWPRTDTQYF. CDR3 in DNA: TGTGCCAGCAGCCAAGTTAGCGGGGGACCCTGGCCCCGCACAGATACGCAGTATTTT.

This chain links TRBV20-1 with TRBJ1-1; D gene uncertain. Trimming shortened V by 0 bases and J by 0 bases, and 20 bases separated the two germline ends. Germline values: CDR1 DFQATT, CDR2 SNEGSKA (reference sequence). This CDR3 is built from 18 residues. CDR3 coding DNA: TGCAGTGCTAGAGATGTGGGTAAGGGTAAAAGGGTGAACACTGAAGCTTTCTTT. It translates to CSARDVGKGKRVNTEAFF.

There are a few counts of this clonotype. The V and J genes are TRBV5-1 and TRBJ2-3; 8 bases are a match to TRBD1. V lost 0 bases to trimming and J lost 4 bases; unmatched junction nucleotides: 4. The V gene's germline CDR1 is SGHRS and CDR2 YFSETQ. The CDR3 runs 15 residues. In nucleotides, the CDR3 is TGCGCCAGCAGCTTGGAGCAGGGGGCGGCAGATACGCAGTATTTT. It yields the protein CASSLEQGAADTQYF.

The chain recombines TRBV10-3 with TRBJ2-1; D unresolved. The V and J ends lost 8 bases and 7 bases respectively, with 9 bases between them. The CDR3 is 11 residues long. Germline CDR1 reads ENHRY; CDR2 reads SYGVKD. CDR3 sequence reads: CAIQMGNEQFF. In DNA, the CDR3 is TGTGCCATCCAAATGGGTAATGAGCAGTTCTTC.

This clonotype was counted many times. The J gene is TRBJ2-7, the V gene TRBV20-1; D ambiguous. V was shortened by 0 bases and J by 0 bases, with 9 bases between the two germline ends. CDR1 and CDR2 from the germline V gene are DFQATT and SNEGSKA (reference sequence). The CDR3 totals 14 residues. CDR3 nucleotides: TGCAGTGCTAGAGAGCCAAGGAGCTCCTACGAGCAGTACTTC. It specifies CSAREPRSSYEQYF.

This clonotype came up many times. V gene TRBV27 combines with J gene TRBJ2-1; D not certain. Looked up from germline, CDR1 is MNHEY and CDR2 is SMNVEV (reference sequence). Trimming removed 4 bases from V and 8 bases from J, with 6 bases in between. The CDR3 sequence is 11 residues long. In DNA form, the CDR3 reads TGTGCCAGCAGTTGGCTCGATGAGCAGTTCTTC. This gives the protein CASSWLDEQFF.